A selection of T cell receptor beta chains follows, all from one sample in a study of siplizumab effects on memory and regulatory T cells. Repertoires were generated with immunoSEQ multiplex PCR, while TCRdb's copy carries only in-frame clones and drops some. The sample shows tens of thousands of clones, roughly 90% of them seen only once. Sequenced sample: naive CD4+ T cells sorted from blood. Receptors originate from a human donor in good health. Each CDR3 is given with its conserved first and last residue. Each record gives: CDR3 DNA, CDR3 protein, J gene, CDR3 length, clone size, V gene, D gene. The D gene is left open where the match is weak. Where a row states a size, it is once, few, many or the class of an expanded clone; other rows omit it.

CDR3 DNA: TGTGCCAGTCGGGACAGGGGGCTCGGTGGCTACACCTTC
CDR3 protein: CASRDRGLGGYTF
J gene: TRBJ1-2
CDR3 length: 13
clone size: .
V gene: TRBV19
D gene: TRBD1

CDR3 DNA: TGTGCCAGCAGCCCAATACCGATACTAGCTGCATCAGATACGCAGTATTTT
CDR3 protein: CASSPIPILAASDTQYF
J gene: TRBJ2-3
CDR3 length: 17
clone size: .
V gene: TRBV7-6
D gene: .

CDR3 DNA: TGCGCCAGCAGCTATGGGACCCGCCTCTGGGATGAGCAGTTCTTC
CDR3 protein: CASSYGTRLWDEQFF
J gene: TRBJ2-1
CDR3 length: 15
clone size: .
V gene: TRBV5-1
D gene: .

CDR3 DNA: TGCGCCAGCAGAGGTAAAATCAGGGGCGACCAGCCCCAGCATTTT
CDR3 protein: CASRGKIRGDQPQHF
J gene: TRBJ1-5
CDR3 length: 15
clone size: few
V gene: TRBV10-1
D gene: .

CDR3 DNA: TGCGCCAGCAGCGTGACAGGGTTATCGGTCTATGGCTACACCTTC
CDR3 protein: CASSVTGLSVYGYTF
J gene: TRBJ1-2
CDR3 length: 15
clone size: .
V gene: TRBV5-1
D gene: TRBD1

CDR3 DNA: TGTGCCAGCAGCTTGGTTAGGGACACGGATGAAAAACTGTTTTTT
CDR3 protein: CASSLVRDTDEKLFF
J gene: TRBJ1-4
CDR3 length: 15
clone size: .
V gene: TRBV5-8
D gene: .

CDR3 DNA: TGTGCCAGCAGGGAGAGGAGCGGGGAGGGGGCAGATACGCAGTATTTT
CDR3 protein: CASRERSGEGADTQYF
J gene: TRBJ2-3
CDR3 length: 16
clone size: .
V gene: TRBV2
D gene: .

CDR3 DNA: TGTGCCAGCAGCTTGGTCGGGACAACTGACTCTGGGGCCAACGTCCTGACTTTC
CDR3 protein: CASSLVGTTDSGANVLTF
J gene: TRBJ2-6
CDR3 length: 18
clone size: .
V gene: TRBV5-8
D gene: .

CDR3 DNA: TGTGCCAGCACCAAGGAGGGGGGTGGTGGTACGCAGTATTTT
CDR3 protein: CASTKEGGGGTQYF
J gene: TRBJ2-3
CDR3 length: 14
clone size: .
V gene: TRBV2
D gene: .

CDR3 DNA: TGTGCCAGCTCACCACCGGGGTTTCGGAACGTCTATGGCTACACCTTC
CDR3 protein: CASSPPGFRNVYGYTF
J gene: TRBJ1-2
CDR3 length: 16
clone size: .
V gene: TRBV18
D gene: .

CDR3 DNA: TGTGCCAGCAGCTTAGACAGGAACACTGAAGCTTTCTTT
CDR3 protein: CASSLDRNTEAFF
J gene: TRBJ1-1
CDR3 length: 13
clone size: few
V gene: TRBV7-7
D gene: .

CDR3 DNA: TGCAGCGTGGGGGCGGAGCAGTATTATGGCTACACCTTC
CDR3 protein: CSVGAEQYYGYTF
J gene: TRBJ1-2
CDR3 length: 13
clone size: .
V gene: TRBV29-1
D gene: .

CDR3 DNA: TGTGCCAGCTCAACGTACCAAGAGACCCAGTACTTC
CDR3 protein: CASSTYQETQYF
J gene: TRBJ2-5
CDR3 length: 12
clone size: once
V gene: TRBV18
D gene: .

CDR3 DNA: TGCGCCAGCAGCCAAGGACAGGGGGGTTACTATGGCTACACCTTC
CDR3 protein: CASSQGQGGYYGYTF
J gene: TRBJ1-2
CDR3 length: 15
clone size: .
V gene: TRBV4-1
D gene: TRBD1

CDR3 DNA: TGTGCCAGCAGTTACTTTGCGGGCACTGAAGCTTTCTTT
CDR3 protein: CASSYFAGTEAFF
J gene: TRBJ1-1
CDR3 length: 13
clone size: few
V gene: TRBV6-5
D gene: .

CDR3 DNA: TGTGCCACCAGGGAAGCGGGAGGACCAGGGGAGCAGTACTTC
CDR3 protein: CATREAGGPGEQYF
J gene: TRBJ2-7
CDR3 length: 14
clone size: .
V gene: TRBV18
D gene: TRBD2

CDR3 DNA: TGTGCCAGCAGCTTGGGGAGCGGGGGAAAAGATACGCAGTATTTT
CDR3 protein: CASSLGSGGKDTQYF
J gene: TRBJ2-3
CDR3 length: 15
clone size: .
V gene: TRBV5-4
D gene: TRBD2

CDR3 DNA: TGTGCCAGCAGCTCCCCAGCGGGAGGGCCGTATGAGCAGTTCTTC
CDR3 protein: CASSSPAGGPYEQFF
J gene: TRBJ2-1
CDR3 length: 15
clone size: .
V gene: TRBV5-4
D gene: TRBD2

CDR3 DNA: TGTGCCAGCAGGGGACAGGGCTCTGGAAACACCATATATTTT
CDR3 protein: CASRGQGSGNTIYF
J gene: TRBJ1-3
CDR3 length: 14
clone size: once
V gene: TRBV6-5
D gene: TRBD1

CDR3 DNA: TGTGCCAGCTCACCGTCGGACATTAATTCACCCCTCCACTTT
CDR3 protein: CASSPSDINSPLHF
J gene: TRBJ1-6
CDR3 length: 14
clone size: .
V gene: TRBV18
D gene: .

CDR3 DNA: TGTGCCAGCAGCCAATTCGGGACAGACTACGAGCAGTACTTC
CDR3 protein: CASSQFGTDYEQYF
J gene: TRBJ2-7
CDR3 length: 14
clone size: .
V gene: TRBV4-2
D gene: TRBD1

CDR3 DNA: TGTGCCAGCTCACCTCCGTCCACAGATACGCAGTATTTT
CDR3 protein: CASSPPSTDTQYF
J gene: TRBJ2-3
CDR3 length: 13
clone size: .
V gene: TRBV18
D gene: .

CDR3 DNA: TGTGCCAGCGGGACAGGGAAGGTGGCCGGGGAGCTGTTTTTT
CDR3 protein: CASGTGKVAGELFF
J gene: TRBJ2-2
CDR3 length: 14
clone size: .
V gene: TRBV21-1
D gene: .

CDR3 DNA: TGTGCCAGCAGCCGTTGGGGACTAGCGGGACGGACCTACAATGAGCAGTTCTTC
CDR3 protein: CASSRWGLAGRTYNEQFF
J gene: TRBJ2-1
CDR3 length: 18
clone size: .
V gene: TRBV5-6
D gene: TRBD2

CDR3 DNA: TGCGCCAGCAGCACCTACGGGGGGAACTACGAGCAGTACTTC
CDR3 protein: CASSTYGGNYEQYF
J gene: TRBJ2-7
CDR3 length: 14
clone size: .
V gene: TRBV5-1
D gene: TRBD2

CDR3 DNA: TGTGCCAGTAGTATTGGGGGGCTTACCGGGGAGCTGTTTTTT
CDR3 protein: CASSIGGLTGELFF
J gene: TRBJ2-2
CDR3 length: 14
clone size: .
V gene: TRBV19
D gene: .

CDR3 DNA: TGTGCCAGCAGTTACCCGCACGGGGGCACTGAAGCTTTCTTT
CDR3 protein: CASSYPHGGTEAFF
J gene: TRBJ1-1
CDR3 length: 14
clone size: .
V gene: TRBV6-6
D gene: .

CDR3 DNA: TGTGCCAGCAGCTTGGAAGGCAGGGCCTATGGCTACACCTTC
CDR3 protein: CASSLEGRAYGYTF
J gene: TRBJ1-2
CDR3 length: 14
clone size: .
V gene: TRBV5-4
D gene: .

CDR3 DNA: TGTGCCAGCGCCGGGACCGATTCGAGCTCCTACAATGAGCAGTTCTTC
CDR3 protein: CASAGTDSSSYNEQFF
J gene: TRBJ2-1
CDR3 length: 16
clone size: .
V gene: TRBV19
D gene: .

CDR3 DNA: TGTGCCAGCAGTTACTCCCATCAGGGGGGACTCGAAGCTTTCTTT
CDR3 protein: CASSYSHQGGLEAFF
J gene: TRBJ1-1
CDR3 length: 15
clone size: .
V gene: TRBV6-5
D gene: TRBD1

CDR3 DNA: TGTGCCAGCAGTGAATTGGACGGTTCCTACAATGAGCAGTTCTTC
CDR3 protein: CASSELDGSYNEQFF
J gene: TRBJ2-1
CDR3 length: 15
clone size: .
V gene: TRBV6-1
D gene: .

CDR3 DNA: TGTGCCAGCAGCTTGGACGGTAGCAATCAGCCCCAGCATTTT
CDR3 protein: CASSLDGSNQPQHF
J gene: TRBJ1-5
CDR3 length: 14
clone size: .
V gene: TRBV5-8
D gene: .

CDR3 DNA: TGTGCCACCAGCAGAGATGCAGGGGAAGAGACCCAGTACTTC
CDR3 protein: CATSRDAGEETQYF
J gene: TRBJ2-5
CDR3 length: 14
clone size: .
V gene: TRBV15
D gene: .

CDR3 DNA: TGTGCCAGCAGCCAAGATCAAAAGGGGAAGACTGAAGCTTTCTTT
CDR3 protein: CASSQDQKGKTEAFF
J gene: TRBJ1-1
CDR3 length: 15
clone size: .
V gene: TRBV14
D gene: .

CDR3 DNA: TGTGCCAGCAGTCTACTAACGACAGGGGGCGTACCCGGGGAGCTGTTTTTT
CDR3 protein: CASSLLTTGGVPGELFF
J gene: TRBJ2-2
CDR3 length: 17
clone size: .
V gene: TRBV27
D gene: TRBD1

CDR3 DNA: TGTGCCAGCAGTGTGGGGTTGGGGCAGCCCCAGCATTTT
CDR3 protein: CASSVGLGQPQHF
J gene: TRBJ1-5
CDR3 length: 13
clone size: .
V gene: TRBV2
D gene: .

CDR3 DNA: TGTGCCATCAGTGAGTCGGTACAGGGGGCCGGCTACACCTTC
CDR3 protein: CAISESVQGAGYTF
J gene: TRBJ1-2
CDR3 length: 14
clone size: few
V gene: TRBV10-3
D gene: TRBD1